The clone carrying this T cell receptor beta chain was detected a few times. The CDR3 covers 17 residues. Germline CDR1 and CDR2: MGHRA and YSYEKL. V lost 5 bases and J lost 2, with 21 bases in between. Researchers ran the PCR with 60 Vbeta and 13 Jbeta primers. Profiling relied on immunoSEQ multiplex PCR, and the TCRdb table lists in-frame clones only, not all of them. This table holds over 110,000 clones, about three quarters found once. This sample was taken from a study of cytomegalovirus exposure and HLA in healthy donors. Overall study context: Out of about 190 million T cells, an earlier analysis found fewer than 140 million unique TCR beta sequences in total.

The sequenced sample consisted of PBMCs. The TCR sequence derives from a woman aged 40-49 years in good health and CMV-seronegative. V gene TRBV4-1 combines with J gene TRBJ1-1, with D hard to call. The CDR3 region has the DNA TGCGCCAGCAGCGCTGTTATCCCAACTGGTCTCAACACTGAAGCTTTCTTT. Translated, it gives CASSAVIPTGLNTEAFF.